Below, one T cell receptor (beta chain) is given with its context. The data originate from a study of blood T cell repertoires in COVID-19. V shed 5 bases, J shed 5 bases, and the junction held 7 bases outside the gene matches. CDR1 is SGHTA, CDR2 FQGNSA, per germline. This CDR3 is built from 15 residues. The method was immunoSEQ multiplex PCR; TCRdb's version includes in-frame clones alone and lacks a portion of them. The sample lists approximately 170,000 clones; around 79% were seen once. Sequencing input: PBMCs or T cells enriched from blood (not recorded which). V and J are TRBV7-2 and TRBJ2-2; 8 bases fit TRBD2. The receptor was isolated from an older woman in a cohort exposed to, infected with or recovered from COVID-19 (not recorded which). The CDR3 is CASSPSGRRTGELFF. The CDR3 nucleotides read TGTGCCAGCAGCCCAAGCGGGAGACGGACCGGGGAGCTGTTTTTT. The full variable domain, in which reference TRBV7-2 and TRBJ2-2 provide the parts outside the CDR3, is GAGVSQSPSNKVTEKGKDVELRCDPISGHTALYWYRQSLGQGLEFLIYFQGNSAPDKSGLPSDRFSAERTGGSVSTLTIQRTQQEDSAVYLCASSPSGRRTGELFFGEGSRLTVL.